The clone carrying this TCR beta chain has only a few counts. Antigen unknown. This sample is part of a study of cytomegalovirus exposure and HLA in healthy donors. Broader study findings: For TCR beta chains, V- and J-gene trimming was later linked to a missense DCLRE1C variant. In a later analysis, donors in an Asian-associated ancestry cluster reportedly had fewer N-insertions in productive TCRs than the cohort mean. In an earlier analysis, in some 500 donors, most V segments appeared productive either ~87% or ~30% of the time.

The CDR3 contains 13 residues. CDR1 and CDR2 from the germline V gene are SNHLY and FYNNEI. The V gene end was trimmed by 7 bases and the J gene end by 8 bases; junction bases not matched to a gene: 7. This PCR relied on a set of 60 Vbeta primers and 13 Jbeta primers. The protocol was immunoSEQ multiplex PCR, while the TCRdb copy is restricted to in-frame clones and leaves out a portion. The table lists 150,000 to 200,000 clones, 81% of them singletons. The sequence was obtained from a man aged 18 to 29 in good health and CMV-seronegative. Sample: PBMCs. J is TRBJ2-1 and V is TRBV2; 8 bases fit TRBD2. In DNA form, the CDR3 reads TGTGCCAGCAACTTGGGACTAGTGGATGAGCAGTTCTTC. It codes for CASNLGLVDEQFF. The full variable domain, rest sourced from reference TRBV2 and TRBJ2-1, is EPEVTQTPSHQVTQMGQEVILRCVPISNHLYFYWYRQILGQKVEFLVSFYNNEISEKSEIFDDQFSVERPDGSNFTLKIRSTKLEDSAMYFCASNLGLVDEQFFGPGTRLTVL.